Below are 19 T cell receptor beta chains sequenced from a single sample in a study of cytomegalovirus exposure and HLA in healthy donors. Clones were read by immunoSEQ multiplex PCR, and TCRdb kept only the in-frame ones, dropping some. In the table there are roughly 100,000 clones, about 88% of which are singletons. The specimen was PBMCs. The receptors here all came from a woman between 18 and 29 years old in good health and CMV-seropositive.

As DNA, the CDR3 is TGTGCCAGCATTGATTGGGGCTGGGAGACCCAGTACTTC. It is translated as CASIDWGWETQYF. This sequence joins TRBV6-5 and TRBJ2-5; TRBD1 might be the D (5 bases). From germline, CDR1 is MNHEY and CDR2 SVGAGI. V was pared by 7 bases and J by 5 bases, with 14 bases between. CDR3 length: 13 residues.

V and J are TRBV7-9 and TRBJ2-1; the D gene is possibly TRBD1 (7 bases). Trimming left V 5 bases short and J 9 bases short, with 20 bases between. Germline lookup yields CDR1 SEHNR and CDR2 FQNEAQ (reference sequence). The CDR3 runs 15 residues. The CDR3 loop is CASSPGAGGSGEQFF. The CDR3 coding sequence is TGTGCCAGCAGCCCTGGGGCAGGGGGGAGTGGTGAGCAGTTCTTC.

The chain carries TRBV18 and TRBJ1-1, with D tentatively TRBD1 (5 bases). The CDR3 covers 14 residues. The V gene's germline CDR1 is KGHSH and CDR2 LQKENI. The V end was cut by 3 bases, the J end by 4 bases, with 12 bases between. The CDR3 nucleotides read TGTGCCAGCTCACCTTCAGGGATATTCACTGAAGCTTTCTTT. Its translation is CASSPSGIFTEAFF.

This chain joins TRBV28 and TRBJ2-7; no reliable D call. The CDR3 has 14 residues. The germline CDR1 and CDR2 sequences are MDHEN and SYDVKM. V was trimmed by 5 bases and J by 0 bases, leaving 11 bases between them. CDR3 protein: CASSPPVRSYEQYF. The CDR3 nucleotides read TGTGCCAGCAGTCCGCCGGTACGCTCCTACGAGCAGTACTTC.

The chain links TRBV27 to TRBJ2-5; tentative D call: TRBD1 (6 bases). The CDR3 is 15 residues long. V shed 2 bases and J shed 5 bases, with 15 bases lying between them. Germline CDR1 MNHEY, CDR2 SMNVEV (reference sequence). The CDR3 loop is CASSLQGSTWETQYF. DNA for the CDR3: TGTGCCAGCAGTTTACAGGGGTCGACTTGGGAGACCCAGTACTTC.

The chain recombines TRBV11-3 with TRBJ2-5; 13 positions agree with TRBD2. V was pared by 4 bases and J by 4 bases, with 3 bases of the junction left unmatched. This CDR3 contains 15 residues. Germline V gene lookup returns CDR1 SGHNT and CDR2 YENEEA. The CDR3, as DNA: TGTGCCAGCAGCTGGACTAGCGGGAGCTCAGAGACCCAGTACTTC. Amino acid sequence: CASSWTSGSSETQYF.

In nucleotides, the CDR3 is TGCGCCAGCAGCCGACGTCACGGGGGATTCCAAGAGACCCAGTACTTC. Its translation: CASSRRHGGFQETQYF. The chain is built from TRBV4-1 and TRBJ2-5, with a tentative D call TRBD2 (6 bases). This CDR3 region has 16 residues. The germline gives CDR1 MGHRA, CDR2 YSYEKL. V shed 4 bases and J shed 1 base, with 16 bases lying between them.

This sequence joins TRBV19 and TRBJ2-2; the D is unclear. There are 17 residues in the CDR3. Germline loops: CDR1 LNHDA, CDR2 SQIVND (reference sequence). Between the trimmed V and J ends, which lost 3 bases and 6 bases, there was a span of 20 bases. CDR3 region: CASSIIELRLGAGELFF. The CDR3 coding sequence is TGTGCCAGTAGTATCATAGAGCTTCGGCTAGGAGCCGGGGAGCTGTTTTTT.

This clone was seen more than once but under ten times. In DNA form, the CDR3 reads TGTGCCAGCAGCGCCTCCCTTCAGGGGGCTAGCGACGAGCAGTACTTC. This translates into CASSASLQGASDEQYF. V and J are TRBV9 and TRBJ2-7; TRBD1 agrees at 8 bases. Germline CDR1 SGDLS, CDR2 YYNGEE. The CDR3 loop spans 16 amino acids. The V gene end was trimmed by 3 bases and the J gene end by 5 bases; junction bases not matched to a gene: 13.

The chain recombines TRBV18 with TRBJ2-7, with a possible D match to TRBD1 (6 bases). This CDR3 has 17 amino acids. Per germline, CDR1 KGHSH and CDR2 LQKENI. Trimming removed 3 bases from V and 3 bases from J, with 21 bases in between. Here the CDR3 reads CASSPSRGPDYFYEQYF. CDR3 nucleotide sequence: TGTGCCAGCTCACCTTCCAGGGGCCCGGATTATTTCTACGAGCAGTACTTC.

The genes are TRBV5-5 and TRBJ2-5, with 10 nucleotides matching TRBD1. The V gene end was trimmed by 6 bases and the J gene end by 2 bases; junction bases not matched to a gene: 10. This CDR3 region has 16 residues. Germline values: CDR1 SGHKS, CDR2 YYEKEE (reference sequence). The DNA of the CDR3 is TGTGCCAGCAACCGGCGGCTGGACAGGGGGCAAGAGACCCAGTACTTC. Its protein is CASNRRLDRGQETQYF.

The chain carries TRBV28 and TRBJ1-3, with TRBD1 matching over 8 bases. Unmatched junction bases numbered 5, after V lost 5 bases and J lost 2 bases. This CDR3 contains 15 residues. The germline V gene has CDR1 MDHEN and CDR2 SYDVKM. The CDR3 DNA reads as TGTGCCAGCAGTGGACAGGGTCCCCCTGGAAACACCATATATTTT. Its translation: CASSGQGPPGNTIYF. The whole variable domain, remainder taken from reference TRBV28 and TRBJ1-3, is DVKVTQSSRYLVKRTGEKVFLECVQDMDHENMFWYRQDPGLGLRLIYFSYDVKMKEKGDIPEGYSVSREKKERFSLILESASTNQTSMYLCASSGQGPPGNTIYFGEGSWLTVV.

The CDR3 sequence: CASSLSPGSSGANVLTF. CDR3 sequence (DNA): TGCGCCAGCAGCTTGAGTCCGGGGAGCTCTGGGGCCAACGTCCTGACTTTC. V and J are TRBV5-1 and TRBJ2-6, with D maybe TRBD2 (5 bases). The V gene's germline CDR1 is SGHRS and CDR2 YFSETQ. This CDR3 comprises 17 residues. V lost 1 base to trimming and J lost 0 bases, with 11 bases between them.

Written as DNA, the CDR3 is TGCGCCAGCAGCTTGGCCCCGGGACAGGTTAACACTGAAGCTTTCTTT. Translated, it gives CASSLAPGQVNTEAFF. The V call is TRBV5-1, the J call TRBJ1-1, with TRBD1 identical over 8 bases. From germline, CDR1 is SGHRS and CDR2 YFSETQ. The CDR3 totals 16 residues. The ends lost 0 bases at V and 2 bases at J; junction bases unmatched: 6.

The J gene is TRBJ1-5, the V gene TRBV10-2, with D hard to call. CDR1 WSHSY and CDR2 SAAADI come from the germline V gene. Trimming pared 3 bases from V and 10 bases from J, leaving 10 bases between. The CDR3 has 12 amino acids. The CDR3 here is CASSDRELPQHF. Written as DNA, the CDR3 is TGCGCCAGCAGTGATAGGGAGCTCCCCCAGCATTTT.

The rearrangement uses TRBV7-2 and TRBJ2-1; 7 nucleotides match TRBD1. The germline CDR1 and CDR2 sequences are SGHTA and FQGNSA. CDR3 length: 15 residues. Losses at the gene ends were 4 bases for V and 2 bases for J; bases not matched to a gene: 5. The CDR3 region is CASSYRQGTYNEQFF. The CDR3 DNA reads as TGTGCCAGCAGCTACAGACAGGGCACCTACAATGAGCAGTTCTTC. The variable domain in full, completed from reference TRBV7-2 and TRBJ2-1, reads GAGVSQSPSNKVTEKGKDVELRCDPISGHTALYWYRQSLGQGLEFLIYFQGNSAPDKSGLPSDRFSAERTGGSVSTLTIQRTQQEDSAVYLCASSYRQGTYNEQFFGPGTRLTVL.

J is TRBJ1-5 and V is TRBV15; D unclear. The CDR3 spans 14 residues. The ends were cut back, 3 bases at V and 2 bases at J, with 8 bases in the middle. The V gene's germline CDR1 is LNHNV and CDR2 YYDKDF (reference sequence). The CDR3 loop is CATSSPSGNQPQHF. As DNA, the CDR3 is TGTGCCACCAGCAGCCCTTCAGGCAATCAGCCCCAGCATTTT.

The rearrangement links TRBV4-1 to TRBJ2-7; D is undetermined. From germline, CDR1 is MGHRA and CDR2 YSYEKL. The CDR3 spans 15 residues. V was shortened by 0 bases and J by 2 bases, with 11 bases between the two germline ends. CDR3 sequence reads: CASSQEAGRPYEQYF. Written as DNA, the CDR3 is TGCGCCAGCAGCCAAGAGGCAGGAAGACCCTACGAGCAGTACTTC.

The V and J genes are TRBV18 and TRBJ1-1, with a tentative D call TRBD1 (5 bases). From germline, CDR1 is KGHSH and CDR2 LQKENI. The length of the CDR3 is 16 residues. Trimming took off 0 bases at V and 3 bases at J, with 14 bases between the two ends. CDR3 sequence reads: CASSPPGRGRHTEAFF. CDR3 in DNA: TGTGCCAGCTCACCACCGGGTAGGGGTCGACACACTGAAGCTTTCTTT.